This TCR beta chain was profiled in a study of cytomegalovirus exposure and HLA in healthy donors. Study observations and caveats: In vitro checks showed that three CMV-associated chains really do target CMV antigens.

The PCR made use of 60 Vbeta and 13 Jbeta primers. Using immunoSEQ multiplex PCR, the repertoire was profiled, and TCRdb retains in-frame clones only, with some absent. The listing records roughly 120,000 clones. The V end lost 4 bases, the J end lost 6 bases, and 19 bases lay between the germline ends. The CDR3 is 15 residues long. Germline CDR1 SGHNT, CDR2 YYREEE (reference sequence). As concerns this clone: What it binds is not known.

Source material: PBMCs. The receptor comes from a man between 40 and 49 years old in good health and CMV-seronegative. The chain couples TRBV5-4 to TRBJ1-1; D perhaps matches TRBD1 (6 bases). The CDR3 is CASSQPGQSISEAFF. In DNA, the CDR3 is TGTGCCAGCAGCCAACCGGGACAAAGTATTTCTGAAGCTTTCTTT.